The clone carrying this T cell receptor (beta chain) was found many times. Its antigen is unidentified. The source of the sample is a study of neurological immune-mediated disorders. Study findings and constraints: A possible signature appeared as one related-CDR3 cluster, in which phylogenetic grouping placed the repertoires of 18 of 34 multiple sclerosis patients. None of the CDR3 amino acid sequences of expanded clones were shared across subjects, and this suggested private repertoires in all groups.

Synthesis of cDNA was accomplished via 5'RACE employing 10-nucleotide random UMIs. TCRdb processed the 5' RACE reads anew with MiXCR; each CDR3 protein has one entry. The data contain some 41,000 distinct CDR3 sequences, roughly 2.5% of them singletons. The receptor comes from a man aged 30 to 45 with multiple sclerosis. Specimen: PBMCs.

The DNA for the CDR3 is TGCGCCAGCAGCCGGCGGGGGGGCTACAATGAGCAGTTCTTC. Its translation is CASSRRGGYNEQFF. The chain recombines TRBV4-3 with TRBJ2-1; TRBD2 matches at 9 bases. This CDR3 is 14 amino acids long. Looked up from germline, CDR1 is LGHNA and CDR2 is YSLEER. The junction had 1 base not matched to a gene; V was cut back by 4 bases and J by 3 bases.